This T cell receptor beta chain was sequenced in a study of cytomegalovirus exposure and HLA in healthy donors. Study results and limitations: As confirmed in vitro, three CMV-associated chains were specific for CMV antigens.

This clone was seen only once. What it binds is not known. TCRdb's copy holds only in-frame clones and misses some; the assay was immunoSEQ multiplex PCR. The profile shows over 150,000 clones, roughly 84% of them singletons. The donors were part of the validation cohort of more than 90 subjects. That cohort was separate from the first cohort, which comprised some 670 subjects. The clonotype originates from a woman under 30 in good health and CMV-seropositive. Sequencing was done on a sample of PBMCs.

CDR3 bases: TGTGCCAGCAGCGTAGCTGCGGGGAATGAGCAGTTCTTC. This encodes CASSVAAGNEQFF. V usage is TRBV9 and J usage is TRBJ2-1; a possible D gene is TRBD2 (6 bases). Germline V gene sequence: CDR1 SGDLS, CDR2 YYNGEE. With 0 bases removed from V and 7 bases from J, the gap between germline ends came to 8 bases. The CDR3 runs to 13 residues. The entire variable domain, with the rest obtained from reference TRBV9 and TRBJ2-1, is as follows: DSGVTQTPKHLITATGQRVTLRCSPRSGDLSVYWYQQSLDQGLQFLIQYYNGEERAKGNILERFSAQQFPDLHSELNLSSLELGDSALYFCASSVAAGNEQFFGPGTRLTVL.